This TCR beta chain was obtained from a study of T-cell reconstitution after alpha-beta-depleted transplantation in children. The CDR3 is 15 residues long. The germline gives CDR1 MDHEN, CDR2 SYDVKM. The V segment lost 5 bases and the J segment 3 bases; nucleotides outside the gene matches: 8. Researchers prepared the TCRbeta library using unique molecular identifiers, the study reports. TCRdb used MiXCR to reprocess the PCR reads, holding one entry per CDR3 protein. This sample has 500,000 or so distinct CDR3 sequences; 32% occur once, and the top ten carry 2% to 3%. The sample holds a few counts of this clonotype.

The V call is TRBV28, the J call TRBJ2-5; 8 nucleotides line up with TRBD1. Sequences were derived from PBMCs from the stem cell graft donor, sampled from the stem cell graft. The TCR comes from a human donor who donated a stem cell graft to a child with aplastic anemia. CDR3 protein: CASSRRTGPKETQYF. The CDR3 DNA is TGTGCCAGCAGTCGCCGGACAGGGCCCAAAGAGACCCAGTACTTC.